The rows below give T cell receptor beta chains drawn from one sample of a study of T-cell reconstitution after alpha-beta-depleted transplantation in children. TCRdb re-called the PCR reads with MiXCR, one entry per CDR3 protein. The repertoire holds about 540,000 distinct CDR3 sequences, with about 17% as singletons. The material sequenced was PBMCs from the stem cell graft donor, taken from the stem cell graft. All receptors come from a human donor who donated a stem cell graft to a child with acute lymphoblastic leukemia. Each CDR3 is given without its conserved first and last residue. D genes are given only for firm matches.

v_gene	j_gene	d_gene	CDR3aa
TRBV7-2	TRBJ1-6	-	ASIREQGYNSPLH
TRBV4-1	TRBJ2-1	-	ASSSRLFGEQF
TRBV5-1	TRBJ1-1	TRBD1	ASSLLPDRGTTEAF
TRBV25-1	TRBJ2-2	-	ASSELGIGELF
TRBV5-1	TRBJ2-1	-	ASSLAWAPQGNEQF
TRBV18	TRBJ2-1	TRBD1	ASSPRQGAGSEQF
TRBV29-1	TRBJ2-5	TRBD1	SASRTGSVETQY
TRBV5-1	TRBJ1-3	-	ASSSTPRAAIPSGNTIY
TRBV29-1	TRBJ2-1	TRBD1	SGGTGSYNEQF
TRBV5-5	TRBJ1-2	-	ASSPADPPFVYGYT
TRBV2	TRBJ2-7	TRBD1	ASREDRAPYEQY
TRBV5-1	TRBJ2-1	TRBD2	ASSFPTVAGGPNGQF
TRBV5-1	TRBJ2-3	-	ASSFWEADTQY
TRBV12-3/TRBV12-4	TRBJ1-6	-	ASSLEQFWDSPLH
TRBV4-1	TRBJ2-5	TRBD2	ASSQVLAGETQY
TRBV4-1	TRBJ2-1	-	ASSRSGPDSYNEQF
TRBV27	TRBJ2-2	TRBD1	ASSYGTGTGELF
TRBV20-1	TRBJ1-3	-	SARQPGTSGNTIY
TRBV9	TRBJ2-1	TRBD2	ASSVDVGSGSSYNEQF
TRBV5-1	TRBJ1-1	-	ASSLVSGASTEAF
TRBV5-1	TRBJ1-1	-	ASSLARGATEAF
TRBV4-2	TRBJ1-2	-	ASSQAGTSQGNYGYT
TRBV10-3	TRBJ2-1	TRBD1	AISRTGTGEANEQF
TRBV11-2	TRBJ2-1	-	ASSSLTRHQGRPYNEQF
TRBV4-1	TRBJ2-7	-	ASSQAPGQSYEQY
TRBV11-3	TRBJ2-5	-	ASSPSAQETQY
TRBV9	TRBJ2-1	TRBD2	ASSPRGTSGYNEQF
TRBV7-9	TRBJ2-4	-	ASSDGLENIQY
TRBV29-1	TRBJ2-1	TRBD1	SVYRGYNEQF